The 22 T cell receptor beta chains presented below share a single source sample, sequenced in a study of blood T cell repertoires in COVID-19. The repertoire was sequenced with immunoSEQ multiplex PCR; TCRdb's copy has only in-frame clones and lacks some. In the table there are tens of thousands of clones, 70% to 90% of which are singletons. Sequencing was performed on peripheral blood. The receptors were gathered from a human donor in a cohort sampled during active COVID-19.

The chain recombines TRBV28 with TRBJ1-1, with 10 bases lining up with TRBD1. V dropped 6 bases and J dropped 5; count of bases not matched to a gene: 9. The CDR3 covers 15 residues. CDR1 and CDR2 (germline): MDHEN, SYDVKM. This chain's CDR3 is CASSPSGQGVTEAFF. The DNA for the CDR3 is TGTGCCAGCAGCCCGTCTGGACAGGGGGTAACTGAAGCTTTCTTT.

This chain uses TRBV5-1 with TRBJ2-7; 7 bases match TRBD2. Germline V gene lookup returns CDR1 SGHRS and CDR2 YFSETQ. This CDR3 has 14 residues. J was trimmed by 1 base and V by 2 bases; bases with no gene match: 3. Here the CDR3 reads CASSFQRGSYEQYF. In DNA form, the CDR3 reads TGCGCCAGCAGCTTCCAGCGGGGATCCTACGAGCAGTACTTC. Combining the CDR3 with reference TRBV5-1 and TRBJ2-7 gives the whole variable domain KAGVTQTPRYLIKTRGQQVTLSCSPISGHRSVSWYQQTPGQGLQFLFEYFSETQRNKGNFPGRFSGRQFSNSRSEMNVSTLELGDSALYLCASSFQRGSYEQYFGPGTRLTVT.

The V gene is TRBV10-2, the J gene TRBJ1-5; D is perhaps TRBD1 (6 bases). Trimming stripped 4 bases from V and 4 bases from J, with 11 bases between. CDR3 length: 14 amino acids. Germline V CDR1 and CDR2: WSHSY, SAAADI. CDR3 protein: CASSVAGANQPQHF. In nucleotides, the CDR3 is TGCGCCAGCAGTGTAGCAGGGGCGAATCAGCCCCAGCATTTT.

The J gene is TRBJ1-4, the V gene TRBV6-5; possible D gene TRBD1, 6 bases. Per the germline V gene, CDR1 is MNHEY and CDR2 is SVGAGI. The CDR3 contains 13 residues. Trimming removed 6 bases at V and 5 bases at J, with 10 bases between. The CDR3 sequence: CASRDSPNEKLFF. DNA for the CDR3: TGTGCCAGCAGGGACAGCCCAAATGAAAAACTGTTTTTT.

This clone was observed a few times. The CDR3 coding sequence is TGTGCCAGCAGCTCCTCAACTAATGAAAAACTGTTTTTT. It encodes CASSSSTNEKLFF. The chain combines TRBV7-6 with TRBJ1-4; no clear D gene. V was clipped by 4 bases and J by 0 bases, with 3 bases between them. CDR1 is SGHVS and CDR2 is FNYEAQ in the germline V gene. This CDR3 comprises 13 residues.

In nucleotides, the CDR3 is TGCGCCAGCAGCTTGGGGACTAGCGGGAGTCCACGGTTCACAGATACGCAGTATTTT. Protein sequence: CASSLGTSGSPRFTDTQYF. This chain uses TRBV5-1 with TRBJ2-3, with TRBD2 matching 13 bases. The V and J ends lost 0 bases and 2 bases, in that order; junction bases with no gene match: 9. CDR3 length: 19 amino acids. Germline V gene lookup returns CDR1 SGHRS and CDR2 YFSETQ.

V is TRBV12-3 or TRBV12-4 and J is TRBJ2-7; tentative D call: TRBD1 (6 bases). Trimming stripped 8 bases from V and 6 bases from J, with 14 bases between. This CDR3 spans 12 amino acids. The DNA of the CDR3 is TGTGCCAGCCCGCAGGGGCCCATCGAGCAGTACTTC. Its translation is CASPQGPIEQYF.

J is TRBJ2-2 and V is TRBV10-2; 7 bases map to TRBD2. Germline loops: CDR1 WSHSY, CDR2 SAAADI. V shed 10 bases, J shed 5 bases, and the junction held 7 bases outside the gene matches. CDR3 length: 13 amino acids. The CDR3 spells CAIPSGGTGELFF. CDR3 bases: TGCGCCATACCTAGCGGCGGGACCGGGGAGCTGTTTTTT.

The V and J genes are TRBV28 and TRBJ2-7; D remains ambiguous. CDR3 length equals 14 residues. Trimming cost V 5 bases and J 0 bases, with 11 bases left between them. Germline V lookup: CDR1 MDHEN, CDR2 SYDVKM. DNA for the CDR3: TGTGCCAGCAGTCCCGGGTCTTACTCCTACGAGCAGTACTTC. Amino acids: CASSPGSYSYEQYF.

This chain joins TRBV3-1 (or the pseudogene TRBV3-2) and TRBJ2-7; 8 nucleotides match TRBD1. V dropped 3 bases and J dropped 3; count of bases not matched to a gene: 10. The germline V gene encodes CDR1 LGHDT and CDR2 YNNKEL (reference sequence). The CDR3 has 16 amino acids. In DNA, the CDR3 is TGTGCCAGCAGCCAGGGACTGGACAGGGAGTTCTACGAGCAGTACTTC. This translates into CASSQGLDREFYEQYF.

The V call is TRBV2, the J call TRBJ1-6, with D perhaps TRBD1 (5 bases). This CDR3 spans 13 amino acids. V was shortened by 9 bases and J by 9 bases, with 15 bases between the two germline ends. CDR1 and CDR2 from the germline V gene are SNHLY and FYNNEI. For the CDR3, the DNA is TGTGCCAGTATTACAGGCCGCGGTTCACCCCTCCACTTT. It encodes CASITGRGSPLHF.

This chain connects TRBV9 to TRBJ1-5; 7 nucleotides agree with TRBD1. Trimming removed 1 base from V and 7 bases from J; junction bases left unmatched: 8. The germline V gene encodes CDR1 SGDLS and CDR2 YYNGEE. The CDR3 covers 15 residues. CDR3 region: CASSVYGTEGQPQHF. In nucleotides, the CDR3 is TGTGCCAGCAGCGTATATGGGACAGAGGGACAGCCCCAGCATTTT.

In DNA, the CDR3 is TGTGCCAGCAGCTGGGACAGGGGCACTGGCTACGAGCAGTACTTC. Translating it yields CASSWDRGTGYEQYF. The genes are TRBV11-2 and TRBJ2-7; TRBD1 agrees at 10 bases. Unmatched junction bases numbered 6, after V lost 4 bases and J lost 3 bases. CDR3 size: 15 residues. Germline lookup yields CDR1 SGHAT and CDR2 FQNNGV.

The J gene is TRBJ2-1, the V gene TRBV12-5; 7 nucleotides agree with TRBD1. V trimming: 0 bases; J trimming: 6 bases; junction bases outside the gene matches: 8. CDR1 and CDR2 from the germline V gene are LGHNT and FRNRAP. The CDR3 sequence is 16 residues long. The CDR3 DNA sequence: TGTGCTAGTGGTTTGGTCCGCTCCCGGACAGGCAATGAGCAGTTCTTC. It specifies CASGLVRSRTGNEQFF.

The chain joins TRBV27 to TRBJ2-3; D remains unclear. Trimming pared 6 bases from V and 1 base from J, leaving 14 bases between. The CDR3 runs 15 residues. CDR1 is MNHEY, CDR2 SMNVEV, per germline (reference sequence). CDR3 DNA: TGTGCCAGCAGCAGCTGGATTCGGGGCACAGATACGCAGTATTTT. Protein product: CASSSWIRGTDTQYF.

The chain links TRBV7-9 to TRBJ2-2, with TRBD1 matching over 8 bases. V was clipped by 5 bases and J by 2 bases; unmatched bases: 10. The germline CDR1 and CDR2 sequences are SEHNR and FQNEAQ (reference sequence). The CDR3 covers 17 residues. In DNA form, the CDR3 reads TGTGCCAGCAGCCGATTCGGACAGGGACCAAACACCGGGGAGCTGTTTTTT. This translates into CASSRFGQGPNTGELFF.

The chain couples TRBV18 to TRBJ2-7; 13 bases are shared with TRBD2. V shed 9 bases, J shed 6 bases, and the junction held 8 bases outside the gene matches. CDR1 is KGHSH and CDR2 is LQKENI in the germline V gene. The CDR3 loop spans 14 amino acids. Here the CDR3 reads CASLPGLAGAEQYF. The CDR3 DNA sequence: TGTGCCAGTCTCCCTGGACTAGCGGGAGCCGAGCAGTACTTC.

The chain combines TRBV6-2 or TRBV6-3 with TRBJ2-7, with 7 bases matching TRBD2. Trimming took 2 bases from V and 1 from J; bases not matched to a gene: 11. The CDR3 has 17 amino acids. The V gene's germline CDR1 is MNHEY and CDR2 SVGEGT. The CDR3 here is CASSYPSRGRESYEQYF. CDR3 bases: TGTGCCAGCAGTTACCCCTCGAGAGGGAGGGAGTCCTACGAGCAGTACTTC.

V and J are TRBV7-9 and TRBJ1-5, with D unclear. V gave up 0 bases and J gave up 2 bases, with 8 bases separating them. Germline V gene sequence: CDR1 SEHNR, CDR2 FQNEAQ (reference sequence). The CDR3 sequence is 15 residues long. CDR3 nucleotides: TGTGCCAGCAGCTTAGCCGGTCAGGGCAATCAGCCCCAGCATTTT. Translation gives CASSLAGQGNQPQHF.

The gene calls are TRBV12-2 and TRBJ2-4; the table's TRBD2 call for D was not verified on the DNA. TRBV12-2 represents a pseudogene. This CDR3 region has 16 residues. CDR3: CASRLGWGLAKNIQYF. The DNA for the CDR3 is TGTGCAAGTCGCTTAGGTTGGGGACTAGCGAAAAACATTCAGTACTTC.

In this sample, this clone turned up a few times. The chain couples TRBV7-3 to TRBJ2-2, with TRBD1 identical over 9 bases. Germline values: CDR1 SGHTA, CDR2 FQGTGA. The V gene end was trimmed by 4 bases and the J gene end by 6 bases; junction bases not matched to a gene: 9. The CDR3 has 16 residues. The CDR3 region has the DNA TGTGCCAGCAGCTCGACCGGGACAGGGAGGGCCGGGGAGCTGTTTTTT. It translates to CASSSTGTGRAGELFF.

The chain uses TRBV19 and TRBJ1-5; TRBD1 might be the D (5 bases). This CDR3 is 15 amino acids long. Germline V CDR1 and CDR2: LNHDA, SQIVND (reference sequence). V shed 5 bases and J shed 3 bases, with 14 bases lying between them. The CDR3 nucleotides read TGTGCCAGTAGTTCGCTAGGGGTTCCCAATCAGCCCCAGCATTTT. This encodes CASSSLGVPNQPQHF.